The clone carrying this T cell receptor (beta chain) was detected once. Germline CDR1 and CDR2: SGHTA and FQGTGA. V was shortened by 2 bases and J by 8 bases, with 10 bases between the two germline ends. This CDR3 region has 13 residues. The sample is drawn from a study of CD8 T cells in Susac syndrome. With random hexamers, reverse transcription was performed on about 0.5 to 1 ug of RNA. Across 54 Vbeta and 13 Jbeta, TCR beta CDR3 was amplified with immunoSEQ multiplex PCR. In TCRdb, the immunoSEQ multiplex PCR reads were re-called with MiXCR into one record per CDR3 protein. The sample contains about 210,000 distinct CDR3 sequences, 94% of which appear only once.

The clonotype was recovered from a human donor with Susac syndrome. The sample was CD4+ T cells from PBMCs. The chain employs TRBV7-3 and TRBJ2-1; D is perhaps TRBD1 or TRBD2 (5 bases each). The CDR3 loop is CASSLQRGYEQFF. The CDR3 DNA is TGTGCCAGCAGCTTACAACGGGGCTATGAGCAGTTCTTC.